This TCR beta chain comes out of a study of blood T cell repertoires in COVID-19. Across the study: From T cells, B-cell-depleted T cells, or PBMCs came the material, which was cDNA or gDNA.

How the authors handled the data: Quantification of nucleated cells was approximated via reference gene primer amplification. Produced via immunoSEQ multiplex PCR; TCRdb's table is partial and in-frame only. That table furnishes V, J and clone size, whereas the DNA furnished D and trimming. The sample has 68,000 or so clones, 65% to 80% seen once; the top ten hold approximately 20%. This clone was counted once. The source of this sequence is a human donor in a cohort sampled during active COVID-19. The sequencing sample was made of peripheral blood.

CDR3 protein: CASRPGTGDIQYF. In DNA form, the CDR3 reads TGCGCCAGCAGGCCCGGGACAGGGGACATTCAGTACTTC. The chain recombines TRBV5-1 with TRBJ2-4, with 10 bases aligning to TRBD1. The CDR3 spans 13 residues. Germline V gives CDR1 SGHRS, CDR2 YFSETQ. V lost 5 bases and J lost 8; bases outside the gene matches: 4.